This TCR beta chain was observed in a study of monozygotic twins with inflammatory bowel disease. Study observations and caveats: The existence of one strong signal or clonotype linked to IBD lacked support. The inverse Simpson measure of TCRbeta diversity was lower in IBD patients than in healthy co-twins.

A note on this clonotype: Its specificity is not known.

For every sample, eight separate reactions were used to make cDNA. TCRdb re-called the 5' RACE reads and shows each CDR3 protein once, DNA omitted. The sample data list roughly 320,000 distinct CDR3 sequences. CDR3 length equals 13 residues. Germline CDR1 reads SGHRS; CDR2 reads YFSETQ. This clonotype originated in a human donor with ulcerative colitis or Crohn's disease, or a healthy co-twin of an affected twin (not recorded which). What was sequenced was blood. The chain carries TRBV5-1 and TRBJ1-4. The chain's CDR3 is CASSFGSHEKLFF.